These 15 T cell receptor beta chains share one sample of origin, sequenced in a study of T-cell reconstitution after alpha-beta-depleted transplantation in children (dated by TCRdb to about 2016). What this sample's treatment or condition label stands for: allogeneic hematopoietic cell transplantation with graft depleted of TCRalphabeta T cells and CD19 B cells. Libraries were built with PCR. The sequencer was an Illumina HiSeq 2500. Molecular barcoding was employed in the preparation of TCR libraries, with unique molecular identifiers being used to normalize TCRbeta repertoire quantification. TCRdb passed the public sequencing reads through fastp at Q25 and MiXCR, retaining productive beta sequences. Under each unique CDR3 protein, matching rows form one entry showing the most common genes and DNA. The sample records approximately 45,000 distinct CDR3 sequences, 52% of which are singletons. The ten largest clones capture more than 30% of the sample.

Sequenced here: peripheral blood, sampled before TCRalphabeta/CD19-depleted stem cell transplant. The receptors here all came from a boy under two years old with SCID, due to receive a stem cell transplant.

Written as DNA, the CDR3 is TGTGCCACCAGTGCGGACGCGGGGGGTGAGCAGTTCTTC. Amino acids: CATSADAGGEQFF. The chain joins TRBV24-1 to TRBJ2-1; TRBD2 agrees at 8 bases. V gave up 5 bases and J gave up 9 bases; unmatched junction bases: 5. CDR1 and CDR2 from the germline V gene are KGHDR and SFDVKD. CDR3 length: 13 residues.

The chain combines TRBV4-1 with TRBJ1-2, with TRBD1 matching over 10 bases. V lost 4 bases, J lost 2 bases, and 7 bases stayed unmatched. There are 16 residues in the CDR3. The germline V gene has CDR1 MGHRA and CDR2 YSYEKL. The CDR3 spells CASSPPVGQGNYGYTF. CDR3 in DNA: TGCGCCAGCAGCCCCCCAGTGGGACAGGGGAACTATGGCTACACCTTC.

This clonotype was counted ten times or more. The rearrangement joins TRBV3-1 to TRBJ2-6; 7 bases fit TRBD2. The CDR3 spans 16 residues. Germline CDR1 reads LGHDT; CDR2 reads YNNKEL (reference sequence). V gave up 1 base and J gave up 3 bases; unmatched junction bases: 3. CDR3 sequence: CASSQGGGSGANVLTF. CDR3 nucleotides: TGTGCCAGCAGCCAAGGAGGCGGGAGTGGGGCCAACGTCCTGACTTTC.

This clonotype came up a few times. This chain connects TRBV6-5 to TRBJ2-3; tentative D call: TRBD2 (6 bases). The CDR3 sequence is 15 residues long. With 1 base removed from V and 0 bases from J, the gap between germline ends came to 8 bases. Germline V gives CDR1 MNHEY, CDR2 SVGAGI. The CDR3 DNA sequence: TGTGCCAGCAGTTACTGGGGGACTAGCACAGATACGCAGTATTTT. Translated, it gives CASSYWGTSTDTQYF.

This clonotype was observed a few times. The chain joins TRBV10-3 to TRBJ2-5; TRBD2 aligns across 8 bases. This CDR3 has 15 amino acids. CDR1 and CDR2 (germline): ENHRY, SYGVKD. With 4 bases clipped from V and 0 bases from J, the junction kept 4 bases outside the gene matches. The CDR3 region is CAISVWRGDQETQYF. The CDR3 bases are TGTGCCATCAGTGTTTGGCGGGGGGACCAAGAGACCCAGTACTTC.

J is TRBJ2-7 and V is TRBV6-1; TRBD1 is a possible D gene (5 bases). CDR1 and CDR2 from the germline V gene are MNHNS and SASEGT. CDR3 length equals 15 residues. The ends were cut back, 6 bases at V and 0 bases at J, with 15 bases in the middle. In DNA, the CDR3 is TGTGCCAGCAGCCGGACACATGATAGCTCCTACGAGCAGTACTTC. The encoded protein is CASSRTHDSSYEQYF.

Only a few counts were recorded for this clonotype. V gene TRBV4-3 combines with J gene TRBJ1-5; D unresolved. The V and J ends lost 0 bases and 7 bases respectively, with 10 bases between them. The CDR3 is 14 amino acids. Germline CDR1 and CDR2: LGHNA and YSLEER. For the CDR3, the DNA is TGCGCCAGCAGCCAAGATCGGTCCGCGCAGCCCCAGCATTTT. Translating it yields CASSQDRSAQPQHF.

The rearrangement uses TRBV12-2 and TRBJ1-2; no DNA check was done on the table's D call, TRBD1. TRBV12-2 is a pseudogene locus. The CDR3 spans 18 residues. This chain's CDR3 is CASRLDFEDRMTNYGYTF. The DNA for the CDR3 is TGTGCAAGTCGCTTAGATTTCGAGGACAGGATGACAAACTATGGCTACACCTTC.

This clonotype has more than one count but fewer than ten. The chain uses TRBV5-1 and TRBJ2-3; 7 bases agree with TRBD2. Losses at the gene ends were 0 bases for V and 4 bases for J; bases not matched to a gene: 5. The CDR3 totals 15 residues. The V gene's germline CDR1 is SGHRS and CDR2 YFSETQ. The CDR3 loop reads CASSLARGRADTQYF. The CDR3 nucleotides are TGCGCCAGCAGCTTGGCGCGGGGGAGGGCAGATACGCAGTATTTT.

The V gene is TRBV12-3 or TRBV12-4, the J gene TRBJ2-3, with 11 bases aligning to TRBD2. The CDR3 is 15 amino acids. V lost 3 bases to trimming and J lost 1 base; unmatched junction nucleotides: 0. The CDR3 DNA sequence: TGTGCCAGCAGTTTGACTAGCGGGGGCACAGATACGCAGTATTTT. Encoded protein: CASSLTSGGTDTQYF.

The chain has TRBV7-2 and TRBJ2-5; D unresolved. V lost 1 base, J lost 2 bases, and 11 bases lay in between. Germline V gives CDR1 SGHTA, CDR2 FQGNSA. This CDR3 has 15 residues. The DNA of the CDR3 is TGTGCCAGCAGCTTAGTTGGGCAGGCACAAGAGACCCAGTACTTC. Residues: CASSLVGQAQETQYF.

This rearrangement joins TRBV6-1 to TRBJ2-7; 7 nucleotides match TRBD1. Trimming cost V 5 bases and J 1 base; bases outside gene matches: 11. CDR3 length equals 16 residues. Per the germline V gene, CDR1 is MNHNS and CDR2 is SASEGT. The CDR3 region is CASSPTGADSSYEQYF. The DNA of the CDR3 is TGTGCCAGCAGTCCTACAGGGGCGGATAGTTCCTACGAGCAGTACTTC.

The chain is built from TRBV5-1 and TRBJ2-5; D possibly uses TRBD1 or TRBD2 (5 bases each). The CDR3 is 16 residues long. V dropped 4 bases and J dropped 2 bases, with 18 bases sitting between them. Germline assignment: CDR1 SGHRS and CDR2 YFSETQ. This chain's CDR3 is CASSQGAQTSQETQYF. In DNA form, the CDR3 reads TGCGCCAGCAGCCAGGGAGCCCAGACGAGTCAAGAGACCCAGTACTTC. Full variable domain (rest looked up from reference TRBV5-1 and TRBJ2-5): KAGVTQTPRYLIKTRGQQVTLSCSPISGHRSVSWYQQTPGQGLQFLFEYFSETQRNKGNFPGRFSGRQFSNSRSEMNVSTLELGDSALYLCASSQGAQTSQETQYFGPGTRLLVL.

This chain joins TRBV5-6 and TRBJ2-2, with D possibly matching TRBD1 (7 bases). CDR1 is SGHDT, CDR2 YYEEEE, per germline. The V end lost 4 bases, the J end lost 5 bases, and 18 bases lay between the germline ends. This CDR3 comprises 16 residues. CDR3 amino acids: CASSPGGQQHTGELFF. As DNA, the CDR3 is TGTGCCAGCAGCCCCGGGGGACAGCAACATACCGGGGAGCTGTTTTTT.

In nucleotides, the CDR3 is TGTGCCAGCAGTTTCCAGGGGAATGAAAAACTGTTTTTT. Translating gives CASSFQGNEKLFF. The rearrangement uses TRBV27 and TRBJ1-4; TRBD1 is a possible D gene (6 bases). V lost 3 bases to trimming and J lost 5 bases, with 7 bases between them. Germline CDR1 reads MNHEY; CDR2 reads SMNVEV (reference sequence). This CDR3 contains 13 residues.